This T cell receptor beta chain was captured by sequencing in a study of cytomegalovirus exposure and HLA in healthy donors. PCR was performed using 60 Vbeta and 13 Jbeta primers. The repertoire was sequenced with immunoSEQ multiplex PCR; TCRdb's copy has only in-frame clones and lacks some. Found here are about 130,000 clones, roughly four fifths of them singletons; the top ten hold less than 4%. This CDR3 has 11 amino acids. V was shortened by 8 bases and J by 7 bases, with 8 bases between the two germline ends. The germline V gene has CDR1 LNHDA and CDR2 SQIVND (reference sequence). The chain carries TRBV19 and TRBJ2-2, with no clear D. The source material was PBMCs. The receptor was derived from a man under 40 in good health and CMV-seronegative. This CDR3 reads CASSLDGELFF. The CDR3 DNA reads TGTGCCAGTTCACTTGACGGGGAGCTGTTTTTT.